This T cell receptor (beta chain) was sequenced in a study of cytomegalovirus exposure and HLA in healthy donors. Looked up from germline, CDR1 is SNHLY and CDR2 is FYNNEI. The V gene lost 2 bases and the J gene lost 6 bases, with 7 bases spanning the gap. The length of the CDR3 is 13 residues. PCR amplification relied on 60 Vbeta primers (plus 13 Jbeta primers). Using immunoSEQ multiplex PCR, the repertoire was profiled, and TCRdb retains in-frame clones only, with some absent. The sample shows approximately 77,000 clones, under 80% of them seen only once. This clone was seen a few times. Sequencing was done on a sample of PBMCs. The rearrangement uses TRBV2 and TRBJ1-4; D gene uncertain. The receptor comes from a man between 60 and 75 years old in good health and CMV-seropositive. CDR3 DNA sequence: TGTGCCAGCAGTGAATGGGCAGATGAAAAACTGTTTTTT. Encoded protein: CASSEWADEKLFF.